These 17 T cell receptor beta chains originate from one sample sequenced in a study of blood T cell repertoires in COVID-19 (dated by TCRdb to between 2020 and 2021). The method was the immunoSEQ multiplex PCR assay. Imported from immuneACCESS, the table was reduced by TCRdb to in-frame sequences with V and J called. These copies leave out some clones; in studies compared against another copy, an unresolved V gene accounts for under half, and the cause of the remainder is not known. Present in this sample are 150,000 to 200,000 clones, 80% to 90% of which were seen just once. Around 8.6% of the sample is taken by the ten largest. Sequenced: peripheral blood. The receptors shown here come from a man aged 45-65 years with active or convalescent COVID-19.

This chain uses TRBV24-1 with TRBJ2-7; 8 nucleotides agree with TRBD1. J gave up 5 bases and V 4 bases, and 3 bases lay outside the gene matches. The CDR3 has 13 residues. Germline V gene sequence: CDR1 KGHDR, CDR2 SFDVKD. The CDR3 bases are TGTGCCACCAGTGACGGACAGGGAGACGAGCAGTACTTC. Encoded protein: CATSDGQGDEQYF.

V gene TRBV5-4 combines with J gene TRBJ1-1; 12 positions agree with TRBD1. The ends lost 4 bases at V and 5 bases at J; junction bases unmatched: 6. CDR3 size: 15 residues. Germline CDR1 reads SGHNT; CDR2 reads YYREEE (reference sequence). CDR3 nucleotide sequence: TGTGCCAGCAGCCCCGGGACAGGGGGCATAACTGAAGCTTTCTTT. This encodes CASSPGTGGITEAFF.

The chain's CDR3 is CASTYRGRSMNTEAFF. As DNA, the CDR3 is TGCGCCAGCACCTACAGGGGGCGCAGCATGAACACTGAAGCTTTCTTT. This chain uses TRBV23-1 with TRBJ1-1, with 9 bases lining up with TRBD1. TRBV23-1 is filed as an ORF, its function uncertain. CDR3 length: 16 amino acids. V gave up 7 bases and J gave up 0 bases; unmatched junction bases: 9.

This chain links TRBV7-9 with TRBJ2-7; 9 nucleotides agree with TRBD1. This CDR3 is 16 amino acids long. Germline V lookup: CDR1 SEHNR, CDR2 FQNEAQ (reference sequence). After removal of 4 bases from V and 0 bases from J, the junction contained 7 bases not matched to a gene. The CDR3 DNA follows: TGTGCCAGCAGCTCACGGACAGGGGATCCCTCCTACGAGCAGTACTTC. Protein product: CASSSRTGDPSYEQYF.

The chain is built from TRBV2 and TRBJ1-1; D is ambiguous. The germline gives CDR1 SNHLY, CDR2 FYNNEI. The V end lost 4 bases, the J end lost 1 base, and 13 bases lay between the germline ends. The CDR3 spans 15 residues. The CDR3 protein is CASSAMGSQNTEAFF. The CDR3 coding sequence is TGTGCCAGCAGTGCAATGGGCAGTCAGAACACTGAAGCTTTCTTT.

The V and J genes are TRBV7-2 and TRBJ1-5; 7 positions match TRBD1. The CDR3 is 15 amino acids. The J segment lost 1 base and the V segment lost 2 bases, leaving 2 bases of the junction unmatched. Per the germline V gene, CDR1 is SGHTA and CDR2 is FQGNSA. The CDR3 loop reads CASSLLTGSNQPQHF. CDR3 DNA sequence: TGTGCCAGCAGCTTACTGACAGGGAGCAATCAGCCCCAGCATTTT.

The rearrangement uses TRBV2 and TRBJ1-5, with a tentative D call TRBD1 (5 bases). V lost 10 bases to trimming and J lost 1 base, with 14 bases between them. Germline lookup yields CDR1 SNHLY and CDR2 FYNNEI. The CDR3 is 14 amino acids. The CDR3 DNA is TGTGCCACACGGCCAGGGCAAAGCAATCAGCCCCAGCATTTT. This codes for CATRPGQSNQPQHF.

CDR3: CASSLVSLTYGYTF. In nucleotides, the CDR3 is TGTGCCAGCAGCTTAGTATCCTTGACTTATGGCTACACCTTC. V and J are TRBV7-9 and TRBJ1-2; D gene unclear. The V end was cut by 1 base, the J end by 5 bases, with 11 bases between. The CDR3 length is 14 residues. Germline V lookup: CDR1 SEHNR, CDR2 FQNEAQ (reference sequence).

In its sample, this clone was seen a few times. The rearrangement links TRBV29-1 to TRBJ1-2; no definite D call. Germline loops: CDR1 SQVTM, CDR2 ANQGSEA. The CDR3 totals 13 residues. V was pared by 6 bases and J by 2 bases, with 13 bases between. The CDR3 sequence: CSVRSEGNYGYTF. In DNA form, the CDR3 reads TGCAGCGTCCGCTCGGAGGGAAACTATGGCTACACCTTC.

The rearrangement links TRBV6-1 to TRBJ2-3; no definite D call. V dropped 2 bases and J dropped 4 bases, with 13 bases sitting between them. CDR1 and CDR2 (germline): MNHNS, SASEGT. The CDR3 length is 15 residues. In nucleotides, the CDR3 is TGTGCCAGCAGTGAAAGCTACTCCCAATCAGATACGCAGTATTTT. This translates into CASSESYSQSDTQYF.

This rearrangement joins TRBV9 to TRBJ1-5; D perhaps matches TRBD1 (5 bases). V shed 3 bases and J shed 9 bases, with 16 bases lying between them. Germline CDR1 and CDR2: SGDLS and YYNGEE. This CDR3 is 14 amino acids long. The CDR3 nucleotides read TGTGCCAGCAGCGGAGAGGACACCGTTTGGCCCCAGCATTTT. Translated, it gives CASSGEDTVWPQHF.

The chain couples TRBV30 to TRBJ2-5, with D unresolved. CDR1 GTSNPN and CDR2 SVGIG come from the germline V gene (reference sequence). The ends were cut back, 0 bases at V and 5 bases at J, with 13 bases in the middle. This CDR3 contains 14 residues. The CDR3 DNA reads TGTGCCTGGAGTGTAGGCGGCCCTCTGGAGACCCAGTACTTC. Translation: CAWSVGGPLETQYF. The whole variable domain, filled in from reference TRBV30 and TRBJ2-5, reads SQTIHQWPATLVQPVGSPLSLECTVEGTSNPNLYWYRQAAGRGLQLLFYSVGIGQISSEVPQNLSASRPQDRQFILSSKKLLLSDSGFYLCAWSVGGPLETQYFGPGTRLLVL.

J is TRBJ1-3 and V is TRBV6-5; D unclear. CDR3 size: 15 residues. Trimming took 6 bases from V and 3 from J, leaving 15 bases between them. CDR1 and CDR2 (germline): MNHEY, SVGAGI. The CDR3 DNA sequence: TGTGCCAGCAGAGGATTCATAGCTGGTGGAAACACCATATATTTT. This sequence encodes CASRGFIAGGNTIYF.

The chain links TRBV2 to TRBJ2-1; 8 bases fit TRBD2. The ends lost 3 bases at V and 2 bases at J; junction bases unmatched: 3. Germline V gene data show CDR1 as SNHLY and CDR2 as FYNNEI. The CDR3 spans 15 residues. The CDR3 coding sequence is TGTGCCAGCAGTGATCCCGGGGGGGCCTACAATGAGCAGTTCTTC. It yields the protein CASSDPGGAYNEQFF.

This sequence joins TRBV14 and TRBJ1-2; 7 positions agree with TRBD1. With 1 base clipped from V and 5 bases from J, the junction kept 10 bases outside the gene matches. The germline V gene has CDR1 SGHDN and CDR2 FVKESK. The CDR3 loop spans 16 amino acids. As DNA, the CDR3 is TGTGCCAGCAGCCAAGCGGACAGGACGCCAGTTTATGGCTACACCTTC. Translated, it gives CASSQADRTPVYGYTF.

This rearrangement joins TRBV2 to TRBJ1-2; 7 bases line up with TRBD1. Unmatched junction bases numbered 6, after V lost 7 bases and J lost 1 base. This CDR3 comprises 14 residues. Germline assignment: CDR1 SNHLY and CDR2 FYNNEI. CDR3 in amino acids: CASTEGAGNYGYTF. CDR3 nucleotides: TGTGCCAGCACCGAGGGGGCGGGTAACTATGGCTACACCTTC. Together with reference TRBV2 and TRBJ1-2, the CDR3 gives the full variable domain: EPEVTQTPSHQVTQMGQEVILRCVPISNHLYFYWYRQILGQKVEFLVSFYNNEISEKSEIFDDQFSVERPDGSNFTLKIRSTKLEDSAMYFCASTEGAGNYGYTFGSGTRLTVV.

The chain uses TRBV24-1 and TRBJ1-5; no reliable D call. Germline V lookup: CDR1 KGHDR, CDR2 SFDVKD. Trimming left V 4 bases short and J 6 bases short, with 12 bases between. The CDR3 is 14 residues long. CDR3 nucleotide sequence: TGTGCCACCAGTGACGGGGTATACTCTCAGCCCCAGCATTTT. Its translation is CATSDGVYSQPQHF.